This TCR beta chain was sequenced for a study of OX40 agonist ivuxolimab in advanced cancers. Study summary: At 65% to 85% male, the cohort had a mean age of around 56 years, ranging from about 20 to 80. Three patients had partial responses: one hepatocellular carcinoma, two cutaneous melanoma.

Assay used: immunoSEQ multiplex PCR; TCRdb lists only in-frame clones, some missing. This table has about 60,000 clones, 70% to 90% appearing once. Trimming at V came to 1 base and at J to 3 bases, leaving 5 bases not matched to a gene. Looked up from germline, CDR1 is SGHVS and CDR2 is FQNEAQ. The CDR3 length is 15 residues. This chain joins TRBV7-8 and TRBJ2-7; TRBD1 agrees at 8 bases. This receptor was obtained from an adult with an advanced solid tumor such as melanoma, head and neck, liver or kidney cancer. Sequencing was performed on CD4+ or CD8+ T cells sorted from blood, taken in a trial of the OX40 agonist ivuxolimab. For the CDR3, the DNA is TGTGCCAGCAGCTTAGGGACAGGGACCCTCTACGAGCAGTACTTC. Translation: CASSLGTGTLYEQYF.